The 16 T cell receptor beta chains below come from one sample, sequenced in a study of T-cell reconstitution after alpha-beta-depleted transplantation in children. Unique molecular identifiers tagged the TCRbeta library. One entry per CDR3 protein, called by TCRdb with MiXCR from the PCR reads. The sample shows about 900,000 distinct CDR3 sequences, about 26% of them seen only once. The specimen was PBMCs, mostly from graft donor cells, collected 360 days after TCRalphabeta/CD19-depleted stem cell transplant. These receptors came from a boy in the first two years of life who had a stem cell transplant for SCID, so the T cells may come from the graft donor.

The chain combines TRBV5-1 with TRBJ2-1; either TRBD1 or TRBD2 may fit D (5 bases each). Germline V gene data show CDR1 as SGHRS and CDR2 as YFSETQ. Trimming took 1 base from V and 5 from J, leaving 10 bases between them. The CDR3 sequence is 14 residues long. The CDR3 spells CASSLQGPNNEQFF. The CDR3 nucleotides read TGCGCCAGCAGCTTGCAGGGACCTAACAATGAGCAGTTCTTC.

This clonotype appeared a single time. This chain links TRBV5-1 with TRBJ2-3, with 9 bases that match TRBD1. The CDR3 spans 19 residues. After removal of 4 bases from V and 0 bases from J, the junction contained 15 bases not matched to a gene. Germline CDR1 SGHRS, CDR2 YFSETQ. The chain's CDR3 is CASSRSGTGTGTSTDTQYF. CDR3 in DNA: TGCGCCAGCAGCCGCTCCGGGACAGGGACGGGGACTAGCACAGATACGCAGTATTTT.

V is TRBV4-3 and J is TRBJ2-2, with 7 positions matching TRBD2. Trimming took 3 bases from V and 8 from J; bases not matched to a gene: 18. The CDR3 consists of 18 residues. Germline V gene lookup returns CDR1 LGHNA and CDR2 YSLEER. The CDR3 DNA reads as TGCGCCAGCAGCCACGCCACCCGACTAGCTGGAGGATCTGGGGAGCTGTTTTTT. The encoded protein is CASSHATRLAGGSGELFF.

This clonotype appeared a single time. The V call is TRBV29-1, the J call TRBJ2-3, with D possibly called TRBD1 or TRBD2 (5 bases each). This CDR3 comprises 15 residues. Per the germline V gene, CDR1 is SQVTM and CDR2 is ANQGSEA. Between the trimmed V and J ends, which lost 3 bases and 6 bases, there was a span of 19 bases. CDR3 region: CSVDAGTPLWDTQYF. The CDR3 DNA reads as TGCAGCGTTGACGCCGGGACCCCACTTTGGGATACGCAGTATTTT.

This clonotype was detected ten times or more. The chain uses TRBV12-3 or TRBV12-4 and TRBJ1-2; the D gene is possibly TRBD1 (6 bases). The V end was cut by 5 bases, the J end by 1 base, with 11 bases between. The CDR3 covers 14 residues. This CDR3 is CASSPGHLNYGYTF. CDR3 DNA sequence: TGTGCCAGCAGTCCGGGACACCTTAACTATGGCTACACCTTC.

The chain joins TRBV5-1 to TRBJ2-2, with D perhaps being TRBD1 or TRBD2 (5 bases each). Germline assignment: CDR1 SGHRS and CDR2 YFSETQ. This CDR3 is 17 amino acids long. V dropped 4 bases and J dropped 1 base, with 17 bases sitting between them. In DNA form, the CDR3 reads TGCGCCAGCAGCAACAGGTTCCGACGGGAGAACACCGGGGAGCTGTTTTTT. Its protein product is CASSNRFRRENTGELFF.

This clonotype was picked up a small number of times. V gene TRBV29-1 combines with J gene TRBJ2-5; 9 bases line up with TRBD2. The CDR3 has 15 amino acids. CDR1 is SQVTM, CDR2 ANQGSEA, per germline. V was clipped by 3 bases and J by 1 base; unmatched bases: 6. The CDR3 region is CSVDEIAGVQETQYF. As DNA, the CDR3 is TGCAGCGTTGATGAGATAGCGGGGGTCCAAGAGACCCAGTACTTC.

This clonotype was seen a few times. The chain links TRBV28 to TRBJ2-1; 13 bases align to TRBD2. The germline gives CDR1 MDHEN, CDR2 SYDVKM. V trimming: 7 bases; J trimming: 4 bases; junction bases outside the gene matches: 7. CDR3 length: 16 amino acids. This CDR3 reads CASNSGTSGAYNEQFF. The CDR3 DNA reads as TGTGCCAGCAACTCCGGGACTAGCGGGGCTTACAATGAGCAGTTCTTC.

This clonotype has only a few counts. The CDR3 DNA is TGCGCCAGCAGCGTAGCGGGGTGGCGAGAGACCCAGTACTTC. It encodes CASSVAGWRETQYF. V gene TRBV5-1 combines with J gene TRBJ2-5; 8 bases map to TRBD2. The CDR3 is made up of 14 amino acids. The germline V gene has CDR1 SGHRS and CDR2 YFSETQ. The trim removed 4 bases at V and 4 bases at J, leaving 6 bases unmatched.

The gene calls are TRBV27 and TRBJ1-6; D ambiguous. CDR1 MNHEY and CDR2 SMNVEV come from the germline V gene (reference sequence). CDR3 length: 18 amino acids. Trimming cost V 2 bases and J 0 bases, with 14 bases left between them. The CDR3 coding sequence is TGTGCCAGCAGTTTAGCCCCCCTGGGGAGCTCCTATAATTCACCCCTCCACTTT. Amino acids: CASSLAPLGSSYNSPLHF.

V is TRBV29-1 and J is TRBJ2-1; possible D gene TRBD2, 5 bases. The germline V and J ends were trimmed by 7 bases and 9 bases, with 31 bases remaining between them. The CDR3 is 17 residues long. CDR1 and CDR2 from the germline V gene are SQVTM and ANQGSEA. CDR3 amino acids: CSGLTRGLARAIPEQFF. The CDR3 DNA follows: TGCAGCGGACTGACGCGAGGGCTGGCGCGGGCCATTCCTGAGCAGTTCTTC.

V usage is TRBV6-5 and J usage is TRBJ1-1, with D hard to call. The CDR3 sequence is 16 residues long. Trimming left V 0 bases short and J 1 base short, with 12 bases between. CDR1 and CDR2 from the germline V gene are MNHEY and SVGAGI. The CDR3 region has the DNA TGTGCCAGCAGTTACTCGATTCCGTTTGGGAACACTGAAGCTTTCTTT. Residues: CASSYSIPFGNTEAFF.

This clonotype was detected only a few times. The chain links TRBV28 to TRBJ1-1, with no clear D. Germline V gene sequence: CDR1 MDHEN, CDR2 SYDVKM. CDR3 length: 16 residues. Trimming shortened V by 10 bases and J by 1 base, and 22 bases separated the two germline ends. CDR3 DNA: TGTGCCACAAAGGACCGGGCCCCACGGGCGAACACTGAAGCTTTCTTT. Amino acids: CATKDRAPRANTEAFF.

The gene calls are TRBV20-1 and TRBJ2-7; tentatively, D is TRBD2 (7 bases). CDR1 and CDR2 (germline): DFQATT, SNEGSKA (reference sequence). With 7 bases removed from V and 2 bases from J, the gap between germline ends came to 21 bases. This CDR3 is 15 amino acids long. CDR3 protein: CSVLGGGGLAYEQYF. CDR3 in DNA: TGCAGTGTCCTTGGGGGCGGGGGCCTTGCCTACGAGCAGTACTTC.

Only a few counts were recorded for this clonotype. V usage is TRBV5-1 and J usage is TRBJ2-3; D call uncertain. The germline CDR1 and CDR2 sequences are SGHRS and YFSETQ. This CDR3 is built from 15 residues. V lost 3 bases, J lost 0 bases, and 11 bases lay in between. The CDR3 loop is CASSSGLPSTDTQYF. DNA for the CDR3: TGCGCCAGCAGCTCTGGGCTGCCGAGCACAGATACGCAGTATTTT.

The J gene is TRBJ1-2, the V gene TRBV7-2; no firm D call. The CDR3 extends over 14 amino acids. CDR1 and CDR2 (germline): SGHTA, FQGNSA. Trimming cost V 0 bases and J 8 bases, with 13 bases left between them. CDR3 in DNA: TGTGCCAGCAGCTTAGCGGCAGTCTCAAGGGGCTACACCTTC. This sequence encodes CASSLAAVSRGYTF.